In its sample, the clone carrying this TCR beta chain was seen many times. These data originate in a study of blood T cell repertoires in COVID-19. Whole-study context: From the United States, Italy and Spain came samples of acute and convalescent COVID-19. In each case, the material was cDNA or gDNA derived from T cells, B-cell-depleted T cells, or PBMCs.

CDR1 and CDR2 (germline): MNHNS, SASEGT. This CDR3 is built from 15 residues. J gave up 2 bases and V 0 bases, and 1 base lay outside the gene matches. As originally analysed: How many nucleated cells were present was estimated from reference gene primer amplification. The protocol was immunoSEQ multiplex PCR, while the TCRdb copy is restricted to in-frame clones and leaves out a portion. That table gives V, J and clone size, and the DNA gave D and trimming. The table has approximately 240,000 clones, around nine tenths seen once. The sequence derives from a woman aged 18-29 years who had recovered from COVID-19. The V call is TRBV6-1, the J call TRBJ2-7; 10 bases match TRBD1. The sequencing sample was made of peripheral blood. CDR3 region: CASSEAGTGAYEQYF. As DNA, the CDR3 is TGTGCCAGCAGTGAAGCAGGGACAGGGGCCTACGAGCAGTACTTC.